This T cell receptor beta chain was identified during a study of blood T cell repertoires in COVID-19 (TCRdb year 2020). Context from the whole study: Samples from collaborators originated in the United States, Italy and Spain and spanned both the acute and convalescent phases of COVID-19. The prospective study material was composed of cDNA or gDNA derived from T cells, B-cell-depleted T cells, or PBMCs. Deeply sampled blood TCRbeta repertoires from subjects exposed to, actively infected with, or recovered from COVID-19 were included in the dataset. The repertoires were made available in a free public database intended to serve as a resource for research on the immune response to SARS-CoV-2. Samples came from the ongoing ImmuneRACE study (first 160 participants) plus 1,254 subjects from 6 global collaborators. Sample metadata almost always included a de-identified subject ID, COVID-19 status, age in years and sex. HLA class I and class II types, where available, came from metadata supplied by the sample provider rather than from assay-based typing. Overall study outcomes, separate from this receptor: Clinical and demographic metadata were provided uncurated, with the amount varying by source and participant.

The immunoSEQ Assay, a bias-controlled multiplex PCR, was used to amplify TCRbeta CDR3 regions from genomic DNA. In the source study's methods: The number of nucleated cells in each sample was estimated from the amplification of reference gene primers within the assay. To quantify the absolute abundance of each unique TCRbeta CDR3 rearrangement, sequence reads were collapsed and filtered. For each sample, productive Simpson clonality was calculated by taking the square root of Simpson's diversity index across productive rearrangements. This immuneACCESS table, as held by TCRdb, lists in-frame sequences with V and J called but not all clones. Of the missing ones, under half trace to an unresolved V gene in checked studies; the others have no known cause. The V and J calls and the clone size are those of that table, but D and trimming were determined from the DNA. In all, the sample holds about 270,000 clones, and around nine tenths of those were seen once. The ten largest clones represent over 2% of the sample.

The CDR3 runs 11 residues from the cysteine to the phenylalanine. The CDR3 DNA has 33 bases and is translated from base 1. Trimming removed 6 bases from V and 6 bases from J, leaving 8 bases between the germline ends. In the prospective study, participants were roughly 18 to 89 years old, resided in about 25 geographic areas of the United States, and were enrolled through a virtual design. In the prospective study, participants were assigned to cohorts based on the clinical history participants reported in a screening survey and a study questionnaire. For ImmuneRACE Cohort 3, a participant was defined as recovered based on two consecutive negative NP/OP PCR tests, clearance by a healthcare professional, or resolution of symptoms. Each participant in the prospective study had whole blood, serum and a nasopharyngeal or oropharyngeal swab collected by mobile phlebotomists. Participants in the prospective study had the option to provide additional blood draws and questionnaires over a roughly 2-month period. Before DNA extraction, blood samples from the prospective study were shipped at room temperature or frozen.

Concerning this clone itself: This receptor's antigen is unknown. Per-base qualities were not stored, and no clone one base away is much larger.

This TCR was recovered from a woman between 18 and 29 years old who had recovered from COVID-19. The chain is encoded by TRBV12-3 or TRBV12-4 joined to TRBJ1-2, with TRBD1 perhaps the D gene, on 5 matching bases. Input material: PBMCs or T cells enriched from blood (not recorded which). For the CDR3, the sequence is CASSRGDGYTF. The DNA sequence reads TGTGCCAGCAGCCGGGGGGATGGCTACACCTTC.